These 8 T cell receptor beta chains were all obtained from the same sample, sequenced in a study of blood T cell repertoires in COVID-19. TCRdb keeps only in-frame clones here, not all; method: immunoSEQ multiplex PCR. This table has around 97,000 clones, around 89% appearing once. The sequencing input was peripheral blood. Every receptor here comes from a woman in her sixties with acute or convalescent COVID-19.

This clone was recorded a few times. This chain links TRBV6-6 with TRBJ1-1; the D gene is possibly TRBD1 (6 bases). Germline V gene data show CDR1 as MNHNY and CDR2 as SVGAGI (reference sequence). V lost 6 bases to trimming and J lost 4 bases, with 15 bases between them. CDR3 size: 14 residues. The CDR3 reads CASRPTGQLTEAFF. CDR3 DNA sequence: TGTGCCAGCAGACCCACGGGACAACTCACTGAAGCTTTCTTT.

This sequence joins TRBV18 and TRBJ1-2, with D possibly TRBD1 on 5 matching bases. The CDR3 length is 15 residues. Germline V gene lookup returns CDR1 KGHSH and CDR2 LQKENI. Trimming left V 1 base short and J 8 bases short, with 17 bases between. In nucleotides, the CDR3 is TGTGCCAGCTCACCACGACAGACTCCCGGTATAGGCTACACCTTC. It is translated as CASSPRQTPGIGYTF.

The chain links TRBV2 to TRBJ1-1; a weak D match, TRBD1 (5 bases). CDR1 and CDR2 from the germline V gene are SNHLY and FYNNEI. The length of the CDR3 is 13 residues. The ends were cut back, 5 bases at V and 1 base at J, with 8 bases in the middle. The CDR3 loop is CASSLGANTEAFF. As DNA, the CDR3 is TGTGCCAGCAGTCTAGGGGCGAACACTGAAGCTTTCTTT. Supplemented by reference TRBV2 and TRBJ1-1, the full variable domain reads EPEVTQTPSHQVTQMGQEVILRCVPISNHLYFYWYRQILGQKVEFLVSFYNNEISEKSEIFDDQFSVERPDGSNFTLKIRSTKLEDSAMYFCASSLGANTEAFFGQGTRLTVV.

V gene TRBV24-1 combines with J gene TRBJ2-5, with 8 positions matching TRBD2. V lost 0 bases, J lost 1 base, and 9 bases stayed unmatched. The CDR3 spans 18 residues. CDR1 and CDR2 from the germline V gene are KGHDR and SFDVKD. The CDR3 coding sequence is TGTGCCACCAGTGATTTGGCGGGAACTAGCGGTAGCCAAGAGACCCAGTACTTC. Translated: CATSDLAGTSGSQETQYF.

This chain connects TRBV5-1 to TRBJ2-3, with TRBD1 as a possible D gene (6 bases). CDR1 and CDR2 from the germline V gene are SGHRS and YFSETQ. The V gene lost 4 bases and the J gene lost 3 bases, with 21 bases spanning the gap. This CDR3 has 17 residues. CDR3 in amino acids: CASSPRLTGSGTDTQYF. DNA of the CDR3: TGCGCCAGCAGCCCGCGGTTAACAGGGAGTGGGACAGATACGCAGTATTTT.

The chain uses TRBV15 and TRBJ2-6; a possible D gene is TRBD1 (6 bases). The CDR3 totals 18 residues. Germline assignment: CDR1 LNHNV and CDR2 YYDKDF (reference sequence). V lost 2 bases, J lost 0 bases, and 14 bases lay in between. Here the CDR3 DNA reads TGTGCCACCAGCAGAACTGGGACACTTGACTCTGGGGCCAACGTCCTGACTTTC. Its translation: CATSRTGTLDSGANVLTF.

This chain joins TRBV10-2 and TRBJ2-1; tentatively, D is TRBD2 (6 bases). The V and J ends lost 0 bases and 8 bases respectively, with 20 bases between them. This CDR3 region has 17 residues. CDR1 is WSHSY, CDR2 SAAADI, per germline. The CDR3 spells CASSESRLPRGIDEQFF. DNA of the CDR3: TGCGCCAGCAGTGAGTCTCGACTGCCCCGCGGGATAGATGAGCAGTTCTTC.

V and J are TRBV6-5 and TRBJ1-1; D not resolved. The CDR3 extends over 13 amino acids. Germline V gives CDR1 MNHEY, CDR2 SVGAGI. V gave up 4 bases and J gave up 4 bases, with 10 bases separating them. The CDR3 DNA follows: TGTGCCAGCAGTTCTTCAGGCATCACTGAAGCTTTCTTT. It codes for CASSSSGITEAFF.